This T cell receptor (beta chain) was captured by sequencing in a study of shared clonotypes between healthy human individuals. Overall study findings and caveats: Generation probabilities were higher for clonotypes shared across all four sorted-subset donors than for unshared ones. Of the naive CD4 clonotypes, approximately 5% were shared across several donors. Naive subsets typically showed greater estimated richness than memory subsets.

Per germline, CDR1 SGDLS and CDR2 YYNGEE. The CDR3 loop spans 17 amino acids. Trimming at V came to 4 bases and at J to 5 bases, leaving 8 bases not matched to a gene. A word on this clone: What it binds is not known.

TCRdb's copy holds only in-frame clones and misses some; the assay was immunoSEQ multiplex PCR. The data hold 2 million to 2.5 million clones, with roughly 90% observed a single time. This rearrangement joins TRBV9 to TRBJ2-5; 16 positions agree with TRBD2. Sequencing was done on a sample of naive CD4+ T cells from PBMCs. Subset given: CD45RA+ positively selected. The clonotype was recovered from a man aged 18 to 29 in good health. Some clones in this sample may be carry-over from other donors' samples. CDR3: CASSPGLAGGRRETQYF. CDR3 DNA: TGTGCCAGCAGCCCGGGACTAGCGGGGGGGCGTAGGGAGACCCAGTACTTC.